Sequencing of this TCR beta chain was carried out in a study of regulatory T cells in long-lasting Graves disease. Overall study findings and caveats: Patients with persistent Graves' had lower TCR diversity than newly diagnosed patients. Owing to a sample size that was small, accuracy may have been reduced. The study found persistent patients shared more public clonotypes (2,741) than new patients (just over 950).

This clonotype was counted ten times or more. What it recognizes is unknown. CDR3 length: 15 amino acids. V was trimmed by 2 bases and J by 1 base, leaving 11 bases between them. Germline V gene sequence: CDR1 ENHRY, CDR2 SYGVKD. Time point of the sample: persistent/refractory GD, antithyroid drugs over 5 years with positive TRAb. PBMC-extracted RNA yielded the TCR library. Researchers made TCR beta libraries by using iRepertoire HTBI primers and running Arm-PCR on CDR3 regions. TCRdb re-called the multiplex PCR reads with MiXCR, one entry per CDR3 protein. The table records about 470,000 distinct CDR3 sequences, about 22% of them present only once.

This sequence joins TRBV10-3 and TRBJ1-1, with D unclear. Sequenced material: peripheral blood mononuclear cells (PBMCs), taken when the disease was refractory, from a patient treated with antithyroid drugs. This sequence originates from a female donor with Graves disease. CDR3 sequence (DNA): TGTGCCATCAGTGAGACGGGCGAGGGGAACACTGAAGCTTTCTTT. Translating it yields CAISETGEGNTEAFF.